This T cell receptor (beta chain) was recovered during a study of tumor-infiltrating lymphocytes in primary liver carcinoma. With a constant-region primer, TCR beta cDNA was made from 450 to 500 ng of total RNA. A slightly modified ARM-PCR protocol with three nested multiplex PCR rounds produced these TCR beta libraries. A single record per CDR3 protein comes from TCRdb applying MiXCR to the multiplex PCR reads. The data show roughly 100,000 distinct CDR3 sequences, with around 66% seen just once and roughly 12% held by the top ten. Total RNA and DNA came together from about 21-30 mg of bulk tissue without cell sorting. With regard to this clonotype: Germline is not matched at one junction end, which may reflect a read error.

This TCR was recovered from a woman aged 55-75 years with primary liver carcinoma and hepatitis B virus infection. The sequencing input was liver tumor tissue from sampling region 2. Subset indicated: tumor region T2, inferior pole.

This CDR3 reads CASGLTHWQGYRGEQFF. The CDR3 bases are TGTGCCAGCGGCTTAACCCACTGGCAGGGGTACAGGGGTGAGCAGTTCTTC. V and J are TRBV11-2 and TRBJ2-1; 7 bases are shared with TRBD1. The germline V gene has CDR1 SGHAT and CDR2 FQNNGV. The CDR3 extends over 17 amino acids. Supplemented by reference TRBV11-2 and TRBJ2-1, the full variable domain reads EAGVAQSPRYKIIEKRQSVAFWCNPISGHATLYWYQQILGQGPKLLIQFQNNGVVDDSQLPKDRFSAERLKGVDSTLKIQPAKLEDSAVYLCASGLTHWQGYRGEQFFGPGTRLTVL.